These 13 T cell receptor beta chains originate from one sample sequenced in a study of blood T cells in healthy people across ages. With a J-beta primer mix and a sample-barcoded 5' primer, a second PCR ran about 7 to 11 cycles. One entry per CDR3 protein results from TCRdb running MiXCR on the 5' RACE reads. This table has about 1 million distinct CDR3 sequences, 35% to 55% appearing once. What was sequenced was blood. The receptors originated from an older woman in good health.

The genes are TRBV12-3 or TRBV12-4 and TRBJ2-7; D is undetermined. The CDR3 has 12 residues. Between the trimmed V and J ends, which lost 6 bases and 5 bases, there was a span of 11 bases. DNA for the CDR3: TGTGCCAGCAGATTAAGGGCACACGAGCAGTACTTC. This codes for CASRLRAHEQYF.

Of note for this clonotype: This may arise from a read error, as a much more abundant clone is one base away. The V call is TRBV11-2, the J call TRBJ2-1; the D gene is possibly TRBD2 (5 bases). Trimming stripped 1 base from V and 9 bases from J, with 13 bases between. Germline assignment: CDR1 SGHAT and CDR2 FQNNGV. The CDR3 extends over 14 amino acids. This CDR3 reads CASSLGGPGAEQFF. DNA of the CDR3: TGTGCCAGCAGCTTAGGCGGGCCTGGTGCTGAGCAGTTCTTC.

The chain has TRBV12-3 or TRBV12-4 and TRBJ2-3; TRBD2 might be the D (5 bases). The length of the CDR3 is 15 residues. Between the trimmed V and J ends, which lost 6 bases and 3 bases, there was a span of 16 bases. CDR3: CASRASLGWTDTQYF. For the CDR3, the DNA is TGTGCCAGCAGAGCTAGCCTGGGGTGGACAGATACGCAGTATTTT.

The sample holds a few counts of this clonotype. V is TRBV7-3 and J is TRBJ1-6, with D perhaps matching TRBD1 (6 bases). The CDR3 sequence is 14 residues long. V was clipped by 2 bases and J by 7 bases, with 9 bases between them. Germline CDR1 reads SGHTA; CDR2 reads FQGTGA. CDR3 nucleotides: TGTGCCAGCAGCTTAGGGGGGCACAATTCACCCCTCCACTTT. It is translated as CASSLGGHNSPLHF.

The chain carries TRBV5-1 and TRBJ2-2; no definite D call. The germline V gene encodes CDR1 SGHRS and CDR2 YFSETQ. This CDR3 contains 15 residues. V was cut by 4 bases and J by 4 bases, with 14 bases left in between. The CDR3 reads CASSLVEITTGELFF. The CDR3, as DNA: TGCGCCAGCAGCCTGGTCGAAATCACCACCGGGGAGCTGTTTTTT.

The rearrangement joins TRBV12-3 or TRBV12-4 to TRBJ2-1; 7 bases are shared with TRBD2. Germline trimming cut 3 bases from V and 8 bases from J; bases unmatched to any gene: 4. The CDR3 runs to 13 residues. In DNA form, the CDR3 reads TGTGCCAGCAGTTTCCAAGCGGGATATGAGCAGTTCTTC. Translation: CASSFQAGYEQFF.

V and J are TRBV6-5 and TRBJ1-4; a weak D match, TRBD1 (6 bases). Germline loops: CDR1 MNHEY, CDR2 SVGAGI. The CDR3 has 13 residues. Trimming left V 2 bases short and J 14 bases short, with 15 bases between. This CDR3 is CASSYGAGERLFF. As DNA, the CDR3 is TGTGCCAGCAGTTACGGGGCAGGGGAAAGGCTGTTTTTT.

The gene calls are TRBV3-1 and TRBJ2-5; D is undetermined. Trimming left V 2 bases short and J 5 bases short, with 6 bases between. The CDR3 spans 12 residues. Per the germline V gene, CDR1 is LGHDT and CDR2 is YNNKEL (reference sequence). The CDR3 spells CASSQRRETQYF. The DNA of the CDR3 is TGTGCCAGCAGCCAACGAAGGGAGACCCAGTACTTC.

This chain joins TRBV3-1 and TRBJ2-2, with no clear D. V was pared by 6 bases and J by 7 bases, with 18 bases between. Germline lookup yields CDR1 LGHDT and CDR2 YNNKEL (reference sequence). The CDR3 has 15 residues. CDR3 DNA sequence: TGTGCCAGCAGTCAATCCGACATAGCTGGCGGGGAGCTGTTTTTT. Amino acid sequence: CASSQSDIAGGELFF.

A word on this clonotype: Compared with germline, one end of the junction differs, possibly owing to a read error. V usage is TRBV9 and J usage is TRBJ2-1, with D maybe TRBD2 (6 bases). CDR3 length equals 15 residues. Germline V gene data show CDR1 as SGDLS and CDR2 as YYNGEE. CDR3 amino acids: CVSSVGRGSYNEQFF. DNA for the CDR3: TGTGTCAGCAGCGTAGGGCGGGGCTCCTACAATGAGCAGTTCTTC. Together with reference TRBV9 and TRBJ2-1, the CDR3 gives the full variable domain: DSGVTQTPKHLITATGQRVTLRCSPRSGDLSVYWYQQSLDQGLQFLIQYYNGEERAKGNILERFSAQQFPDLHSELNLSSLELGDSALYFCVSSVGRGSYNEQFFGPGTRLTVL.

This clonotype was seen ten or more times. The chain has TRBV20-1 and TRBJ2-1, with a possible D match to TRBD2 (6 bases). The germline V and J ends were trimmed by 6 bases and 5 bases, with 14 bases remaining between them. The CDR3 spans 13 residues. Germline V gene lookup returns CDR1 DFQATT and CDR2 SNEGSKA (reference sequence). The CDR3 sequence: CSAQPGTHNEQFF. The CDR3 nucleotides read TGCAGTGCGCAACCCGGGACTCACAATGAGCAGTTCTTC.

V and J are TRBV20-1 and TRBJ2-1, with 8 positions matching TRBD2. V shed 6 bases, J shed 7 bases, and the junction held 17 bases outside the gene matches. CDR1 is DFQATT, CDR2 SNEGSKA, per germline (reference sequence). The CDR3 covers 16 residues. CDR3 DNA sequence: TGCAGTGCCCCCAGCCTTGCGGGAGGTTTTGCGAATGAGCAGTTCTTC. Amino acids: CSAPSLAGGFANEQFF.

This chain uses TRBV5-4 with TRBJ2-6; a weak D match, TRBD2 (5 bases). Germline assignment: CDR1 SGHNT and CDR2 YYREEE (reference sequence). This CDR3 has 15 amino acids. The V end was cut by 6 bases, the J end by 1 base, with 11 bases between. The CDR3 loop is CASTLPGSGANVLTF. The CDR3 nucleotides read TGTGCCAGCACCCTTCCGGGATCTGGGGCCAACGTCCTGACTTTC.